This T cell receptor (beta chain) comes out of a study of OX40 agonist ivuxolimab in advanced cancers. Produced via immunoSEQ multiplex PCR; TCRdb's table is partial and in-frame only. The sample consists of some 86,000 clones, roughly 94% of them appearing once. The CDR3 totals 12 residues. Trimming shortened V by 5 bases and J by 5 bases, and 6 bases separated the two germline ends. Germline CDR1 and CDR2: MDHEN and SYDVKM. A note on this clone: Its target is not known.

Study observations and caveats: Dose levels from 0.1 to 3.0 mg/kg saw CD4+ and CD8+ blood T cells expand clonally by week 6.

The V gene is TRBV28, the J gene TRBJ2-2; possibly TRBD2 for D (6 bases). The sequence was collected from an adult with an advanced solid tumor such as melanoma, head and neck, liver or kidney cancer. Sequenced material: CD4+ or CD8+ T cells sorted from blood, taken in a trial of the OX40 agonist ivuxolimab. DNA of the CDR3: TGTGCCAGCAGTAGCGGGACCGGGGAGCTGTTTTTT. Amino acid sequence: CASSSGTGELFF.